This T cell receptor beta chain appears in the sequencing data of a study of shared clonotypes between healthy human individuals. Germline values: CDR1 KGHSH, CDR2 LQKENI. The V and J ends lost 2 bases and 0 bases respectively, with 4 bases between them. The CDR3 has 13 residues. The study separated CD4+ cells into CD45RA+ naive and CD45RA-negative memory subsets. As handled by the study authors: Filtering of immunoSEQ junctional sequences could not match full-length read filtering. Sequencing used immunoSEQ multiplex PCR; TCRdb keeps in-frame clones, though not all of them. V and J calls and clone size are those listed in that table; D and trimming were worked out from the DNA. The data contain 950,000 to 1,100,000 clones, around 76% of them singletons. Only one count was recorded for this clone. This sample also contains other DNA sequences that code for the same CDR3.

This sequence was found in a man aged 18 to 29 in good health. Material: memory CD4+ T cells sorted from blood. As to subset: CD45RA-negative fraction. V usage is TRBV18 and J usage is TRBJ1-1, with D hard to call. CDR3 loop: CASSPTMNTEAFF. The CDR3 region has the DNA TGTGCCAGCTCACCAACAATGAACACTGAAGCTTTCTTT.